These 12 T cell receptor beta chains share one sample of origin, sequenced in a study of OX40 agonist ivuxolimab in advanced cancers. The table came from immunoSEQ multiplex PCR; TCRdb's copy has only in-frame clones and leaves some out. The sample contains approximately 25,000 clones, 80% to 90% of which appear only once. This specimen consisted of CD4+ or CD8+ T cells sorted from blood, obtained in a trial of the OX40 agonist ivuxolimab. The receptors here all came from an adult with an advanced solid tumor such as melanoma, head and neck, liver or kidney cancer.

The chain links TRBV4-2 to TRBJ1-2; 8 nucleotides align to TRBD1. The J segment lost 4 bases and the V segment lost 4 bases, leaving 8 bases of the junction unmatched. The CDR3 runs to 15 residues. Per the germline V gene, CDR1 is LGHNA and CDR2 is YNFKEQ. The DNA of the CDR3 is TGTGCCAGCAGCCGGACGACAGGGGCGTCCTATGGCTACACCTTC. Translating it yields CASSRTTGASYGYTF.

Details on this clone: The germline gene is not matched at one end of the junction; a read error may be the cause. The chain uses TRBV27 and TRBJ2-2; D is ambiguous. The CDR3 extends over 13 amino acids. Germline V gene sequence: CDR1 MNHEY, CDR2 SMNVEV (reference sequence). The CDR3 sequence: CASSLRNPGELFF. DNA of the CDR3: TGTGCCAGCAGTTTACGGAACCCCGGGGAGCTGTTTTTT.

The gene calls are TRBV9 and TRBJ2-3, with a weak D call TRBD2 (6 bases). Germline CDR1 reads SGDLS; CDR2 reads YYNGEE. This CDR3 contains 14 residues. Trimming shortened V by 0 bases and J by 4 bases, and 9 bases separated the two germline ends. The CDR3 loop reads CASSVEPGADTQYF. For the CDR3, the DNA is TGTGCCAGCAGCGTAGAGCCGGGGGCAGATACGCAGTATTTT.

DNA for the CDR3: TGTGCCAGCAGTTCTAAGACAGGGGGCGGAGGAGAGACCCAGTACTTC. Its protein is CASSSKTGGGGETQYF. This chain joins TRBV6-5 and TRBJ2-5; 10 bases match TRBD1. V lost 4 bases, J lost 4 bases, and 9 bases stayed unmatched. Germline values: CDR1 MNHEY, CDR2 SVGAGI. CDR3 length: 16 amino acids.

The chain employs TRBV6-5 and TRBJ2-7; D remains ambiguous. The germline V and J ends were trimmed by 5 bases and 3 bases, with 11 bases remaining between them. Germline V gene lookup returns CDR1 MNHEY and CDR2 SVGAGI. The CDR3 totals 13 residues. This CDR3 reads CASSPGASYEQYF. The CDR3 region has the DNA TGTGCCAGCAGTCCCGGAGCTAGCTACGAGCAGTACTTC.

V gene TRBV2 combines with J gene TRBJ2-1, with 10 bases that match TRBD1. The CDR3 extends over 14 amino acids. CDR1 SNHLY and CDR2 FYNNEI come from the germline V gene. V shed 8 bases, J shed 0 bases, and the junction held 1 base outside the gene matches. CDR3 protein: CASWDRGSYNEQFF. The DNA for the CDR3 is TGTGCCAGCTGGGACAGGGGCTCCTACAATGAGCAGTTCTTC.

V is TRBV5-1 and J is TRBJ1-3; 10 positions match TRBD1. Germline values: CDR1 SGHRS, CDR2 YFSETQ. The ends lost 2 bases at V and 4 bases at J; junction bases unmatched: 6. This CDR3 is 16 amino acids long. Here the CDR3 reads CASSFSGQGSGNTIYF. The CDR3 DNA reads as TGCGCCAGCAGCTTTTCGGGACAGGGGAGCGGAAACACCATATATTTT.

V gene TRBV10-2 combines with J gene TRBJ1-1; 9 bases agree with TRBD1. Unmatched junction bases numbered 4, after V lost 3 bases and J lost 8 bases. The CDR3 sequence is 13 residues long. Germline CDR1 and CDR2: WSHSY and SAAADI. In nucleotides, the CDR3 is TGCGCCAGCAGTGACCCCGGGACAGGGGAAGCTTTCTTT. As protein: CASSDPGTGEAFF.

Turning to this clone: Other DNA sequences from this sample encode an identical CDR3 as well. The V gene is TRBV6-5, the J gene TRBJ2-7; 10 bases match TRBD1. The CDR3 contains 14 residues. Germline-derived CDR1 and CDR2 are MNHEY and SVGAGI. J gave up 4 bases and V 0 bases, and 0 bases lay outside the gene matches. The DNA for the CDR3 is TGTGCCAGCAGTTACTCGGGACAGGGGTACGAGCAGTACTTC. Its protein is CASSYSGQGYEQYF.

In this sample, this clone turned up once. The chain links TRBV29-1 to TRBJ2-1; 10 nucleotides line up with TRBD2. V was pared by 4 bases and J by 6 bases, with 3 bases of the junction left unmatched. The CDR3 loop spans 13 amino acids. The germline V gene encodes CDR1 SQVTM and CDR2 ANQGSEA. The CDR3 loop reads CSVVAGGSNEQFF. The CDR3 nucleotides read TGCAGCGTTGTAGCGGGAGGCTCCAATGAGCAGTTCTTC.

The V gene is TRBV30, the J gene TRBJ2-4, with 7 bases aligning to TRBD1. Germline CDR1 and CDR2: GTSNPN and SVGIG (reference sequence). This CDR3 has 14 residues. V gave up 2 bases and J gave up 6 bases; unmatched junction bases: 7. This CDR3 is CAWSPGTVGNIQYF. The CDR3 DNA reads TGTGCCTGGAGTCCCGGGACAGTGGGAAACATTCAGTACTTC.

The chain joins TRBV6-1 to TRBJ1-4, with D maybe TRBD1 (5 bases). V lost 2 bases and J 6 bases, leaving 19 bases between the germline ends. The CDR3 length is 17 residues. Germline-derived CDR1 and CDR2 are MNHNS and SASEGT. The CDR3 nucleotides read TGTGCCAGCAGTGAACCCCCGCAGGGTGTTAGGTATGAAAAACTGTTTTTT. Its translation is CASSEPPQGVRYEKLFF.